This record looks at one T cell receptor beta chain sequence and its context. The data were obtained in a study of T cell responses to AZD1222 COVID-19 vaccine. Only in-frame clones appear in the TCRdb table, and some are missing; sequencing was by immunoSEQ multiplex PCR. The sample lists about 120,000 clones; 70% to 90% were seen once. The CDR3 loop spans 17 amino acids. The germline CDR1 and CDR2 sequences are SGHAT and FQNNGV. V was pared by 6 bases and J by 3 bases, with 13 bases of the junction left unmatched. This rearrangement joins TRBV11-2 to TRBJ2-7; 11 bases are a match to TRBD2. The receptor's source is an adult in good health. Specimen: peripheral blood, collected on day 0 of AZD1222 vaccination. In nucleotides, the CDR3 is TGTGCCAGCAGTCCCGAGGGTAGCGGGAGGGCCCGCTACGAGCAGTACTTC. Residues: CASSPEGSGRARYEQYF.